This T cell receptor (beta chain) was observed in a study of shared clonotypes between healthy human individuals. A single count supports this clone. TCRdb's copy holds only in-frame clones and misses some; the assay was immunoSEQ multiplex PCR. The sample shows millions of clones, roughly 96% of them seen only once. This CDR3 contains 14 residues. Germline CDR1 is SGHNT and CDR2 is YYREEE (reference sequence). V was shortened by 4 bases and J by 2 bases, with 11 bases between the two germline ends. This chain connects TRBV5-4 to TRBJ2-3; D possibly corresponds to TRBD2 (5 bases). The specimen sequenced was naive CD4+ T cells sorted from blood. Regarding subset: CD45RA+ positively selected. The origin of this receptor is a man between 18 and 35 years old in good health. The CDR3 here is CASSKGGLTDTQYF. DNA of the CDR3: TGTGCCAGCAGCAAAGGCGGACTCACAGATACGCAGTATTTT.